Listed below are T cell receptor beta chains from one sample, sequenced in a study of regulatory and conventional T cells in RAG deficiency. Sequencing used immunoSEQ multiplex PCR; TCRdb keeps in-frame clones, though not all of them. Among over 10,000 clones listed, less than 95% were seen once. This sample was shared with a second study, whose subject was regulatory T cells.

The sequenced sample consisted of CD127- CD25+ CD4+ Tregs sorted from blood. The receptors come from a human donor in good health. The CDR3 runs from the conserved cysteine through the conserved F or W. D genes are given only for firm matches. Size tells how often a clone was seen (once, few, many) or the class of an expanded clone, and some rows leave it out.

TRBJ2-2	.	TRBV5-1	.	TGCGCCAGCAGCTTGGGACAGGCCATCTCTAGGACCGGGGAGCTGTTTTTT	CASSLGQAISRTGELFF
TRBJ1-1	TRBD1	TRBV2	.	TGTGCCAGCAGCCGGACGGGACAGGGGGCGCCCGGACCTTTCTTT	CASSRTGQGAPGPFF
TRBJ2-1	TRBD2	TRBV7-8	.	TGTGCCAGCAGCTTAGGGACTAGCAGTGAGCAGTTCTTC	CASSLGTSSEQFF
TRBJ1-6	.	TRBV19	.	TGTGCCAGCCAACGGTATAGCTCCTATAATTCACCCCTCCACTTT	CASQRYSSYNSPLHF
TRBJ2-5	TRBD1	TRBV29-1	.	TGCAGCGCAGACAGGGGCGGAGAGACCCAGTACTTC	CSADRGGETQYF
TRBJ2-3	TRBD2	TRBV19	.	TGTGCCAGCCTAGCGGGGGGGCGCCCAGATACGCAGTATTTT	CASLAGGRPDTQYF
TRBJ2-7	TRBD2	TRBV5-6	.	TGTGCCAGCAGCTTGCGGGGATCGGGGGGATACGAGCAGTACTTC	CASSLRGSGGYEQYF
TRBJ1-1	.	TRBV5-1	.	TGCGCCAGCAGCTTGGGGGGGGGCTGGGGCACTGAAGCTTTCTTT	CASSLGGGWGTEAFF
TRBJ1-6	.	TRBV28	.	TGTGCCAGCAGGCCCCCCTTTGAACAGTTCTATAATTCACCCCTCCACTTT	CASRPPFEQFYNSPLHF
TRBJ1-2	TRBD1	TRBV2	.	TGTGCCAGCAGGGGACAGGGCGTCGATGGCTACACCTTC	CASRGQGVDGYTF
TRBJ1-4	.	TRBV4-2	.	TGTGCCAGCAGCCCCCGGGTTGGTGAAAAACTGTTTTTT	CASSPRVGEKLFF
TRBJ2-5	TRBD2	TRBV4-1	.	TGCGCCAGCAGCCAAGATCTTTTGGCTAGCGGGGGGGCCCCAGAGACCCAGTACTTC	CASSQDLLASGGAPETQYF
TRBJ2-3	.	TRBV5-1	.	TGCGCCAGCAGCCCTATCACTCCCCCAGATACGCAGTATTTT	CASSPITPPDTQYF
TRBJ1-2	.	TRBV7-2	.	TGTGCCAGCACCCATCCAGGGATCTCCTATGGCTACACCTTC	CASTHPGISYGYTF
TRBJ1-2	.	TRBV5-1	once	TGCGCCAGCAGCTTGGAGGGGTATGGCTACACCTTC	CASSLEGYGYTF
TRBJ1-6	TRBD1	TRBV5-4	.	TGTGCCAGCAGCTTGGTGGGCAGGGGGTTGGATTCACCCCTCCACTTT	CASSLVGRGLDSPLHF
TRBJ2-7	.	TRBV29-1	.	TGCAGCGTTGGCCGGGACACCCCGGGCGAGCAGTACTTC	CSVGRDTPGEQYF
TRBJ1-1	.	TRBV7-8	.	TGTGCCAGCAGCTTAGGCCTACACACTGAAGCTTTCTTT	CASSLGLHTEAFF
TRBJ1-2	.	TRBV5-1	.	TGCGCCAGCAGCCTTTGGGCCAACTATGGCTACACCTTC	CASSLWANYGYTF
TRBJ1-1	.	TRBV4-1	few	TGCGCCAGCAGCCAAGATAACCAGGGGCGAACTGAAGCTTTCTTT	CASSQDNQGRTEAFF
TRBJ1-2	.	TRBV5-1	.	TGCGCCAGCAGCTTGGCCGGCAGGGACTATGGCTACACCTTC	CASSLAGRDYGYTF
TRBJ1-2	.	TRBV25-1	once	TGTGCCAGCAGTCGGCGGGGTGACTATGGCTACACCTTC	CASSRRGDYGYTF
TRBJ1-1	.	TRBV19	.	TGTGCCAGTATCCCAGGACATTGGAACACTGAAGCTTTCTTT	CASIPGHWNTEAFF
TRBJ1-2	TRBD1	TRBV4-1	.	TGCGCCAGCAGCCAAGATCTTGAGGGGACAGGGAGTGGCTACACCTTC	CASSQDLEGTGSGYTF
TRBJ2-3	TRBD1	TRBV4-1	once	TGCGCCAGCAGCCAAGGCCGGGACAGGGGCTTAAGAGATACGCAGTATTTT	CASSQGRDRGLRDTQYF
TRBJ2-3	.	TRBV19	.	TGTGCCAGTAGTATAGAGCGCGTACTACCTAGCACAGATACGCAGTATTTT	CASSIERVLPSTDTQYF
TRBJ2-1	TRBD2	TRBV19	.	TGTGCCAGTGCGCGGGGGGCCCTTCGCTACAATGAGCAGTTCTTC	CASARGALRYNEQFF
TRBJ2-1	TRBD2	TRBV5-1	.	TGCGCCAGCGGCCCCCCTCGGCGGGGGGGAGTAGTTACCTACAATGAGCAGTTCTTC	CASGPPRRGGVVTYNEQFF
TRBJ2-7	.	TRBV25-1	.	TGTGCCAGCAGCCGACTAGGGAGTTTCACCTACGAGCAGTACTTC	CASSRLGSFTYEQYF